The entry that follows covers one T cell receptor beta chain sequence. This sample was taken from a study of beta chain features in type 1 diabetes. Germline V gene lookup returns CDR1 GTSNPN and CDR2 SVGIG (reference sequence). V lost 3 bases, J lost 1 base, and 12 bases lay in between. This CDR3 has 15 amino acids. cDNA synthesis used the whole RNA isolate, giving expressed TCRB sequences. Method: immunoSEQ multiplex PCR; TCRdb's copy keeps in-frame clones and lacks some. The data show fewer than 500,000 clones, with roughly 14% seen just once and 0.03% to 0.04% held by the top ten. The TCR comes from a man aged 30 to 45 in good health. The genes are TRBV30 and TRBJ2-2; no firm D call. The sample was naive CD4+ T cells from blood. CDR3 in amino acids: CAWRSGPLNTGELFF. Written as DNA, the CDR3 is TGTGCCTGGAGGTCTGGACCATTGAACACCGGGGAGCTGTTTTTT.